This T cell receptor (beta chain) was found in a study of PD-1 blockade in mismatch repair-deficient tumors. The table came from immunoSEQ multiplex PCR; TCRdb's copy has only in-frame clones and leaves some out. The data show about 51,000 clones, with about 84% seen just once and roughly 8.7% held by the top ten. This receptor was taken from an adult with mismatch repair-deficient cancer. Sequencing was performed on peripheral blood, taken more than 19 weeks after starting pembrolizumab.

The chain's CDR3 is CASSFSSRADYGYTF. The CDR3 nucleotides read TGTGCCAGCAGCTTCTCGTCCAGGGCGGACTATGGCTACACCTTC. V gene TRBV11-2 combines with J gene TRBJ1-2; weak D call: TRBD1 (5 bases). Looked up from germline, CDR1 is SGHAT and CDR2 is FQNNGV. The CDR3 has 15 amino acids. The V end was cut by 3 bases, the J end by 3 bases, with 14 bases between.